One sample yielded the 10 T cell receptor beta chains listed below, sequenced in a study of cytomegalovirus exposure and HLA in healthy donors. In the PCR, 60 Vbeta and 13 Jbeta primers were used. Method: immunoSEQ multiplex PCR; TCRdb's copy keeps in-frame clones and lacks some. Here the sample spans fewer than 150,000 clones, about 74% being singletons. Sequenced sample: PBMCs. The receptors here all came from a man aged 25-45 years in good health and CMV-seronegative.

J is TRBJ1-1 and V is TRBV10-2, with D possibly TRBD1 on 5 matching bases. Trimming took 3 bases from V and 9 from J, leaving 11 bases between them. Looked up from germline, CDR1 is WSHSY and CDR2 is SAAADI. The CDR3 extends over 12 amino acids. The CDR3, as DNA: TGCGCCAGCAGTGAAAGGCAGGACAAAGCTTTCTTT. Translated, it gives CASSERQDKAFF.

The chain couples TRBV6-5 to TRBJ1-5; 7 bases are shared with TRBD1. CDR3 size: 14 residues. Per the germline V gene, CDR1 is MNHEY and CDR2 is SVGAGI. V lost 5 bases to trimming and J lost 3 bases; unmatched junction nucleotides: 4. CDR3 in amino acids: CASSRDSFNQPQHF. CDR3 nucleotides: TGTGCCAGCAGTAGGGACAGCTTCAATCAGCCCCAGCATTTT.

The genes are TRBV4-2 and TRBJ2-5, with TRBD2 matching 11 bases. In germline, CDR1 is LGHNA, CDR2 YNFKEQ. After removal of 1 base from V and 4 bases from J, the junction contained 11 bases not matched to a gene. The CDR3 covers 18 residues. CDR3 sequence: CASSQGMSSGRVAETQYF. The DNA of the CDR3 is TGTGCCAGCAGCCAAGGGATGAGTAGCGGGAGGGTCGCAGAGACCCAGTACTTC.

The chain links TRBV5-8 to TRBJ2-3, with unresolved D. V shed 2 bases and J shed 0 bases, with 10 bases lying between them. This CDR3 comprises 15 residues. From germline, CDR1 is SGHTS and CDR2 YDEGEE. Written as DNA, the CDR3 is TGTGCCAGCAGCTTCTTTTTAGATAGCACAGATACGCAGTATTTT. This encodes CASSFFLDSTDTQYF.

V gene TRBV6-6 combines with J gene TRBJ2-7; 10 bases map to TRBD1. The V gene's germline CDR1 is MNHNY and CDR2 SVGAGI (reference sequence). Unmatched junction bases numbered 12, after V lost 5 bases and J lost 5 bases. This CDR3 contains 16 residues. This CDR3 reads CASSQYRDRGFHEQYF. CDR3 nucleotide sequence: TGTGCCAGCAGTCAATACCGGGACAGGGGTTTCCACGAGCAGTACTTC.

This clone was counted between two and nine times. The chain links TRBV30 to TRBJ1-3, with 8 bases identical to TRBD1. The length of the CDR3 is 13 residues. Germline CDR1 is GTSNPN and CDR2 is SVGIG (reference sequence). The trim removed 3 bases at V and 6 bases at J, leaving 4 bases unmatched. CDR3 in DNA: TGTGCCTGGAGCGGACAGGGCCAAAACACCATATATTTT. Its protein is CAWSGQGQNTIYF. The full variable domain, its missing parts supplied by reference TRBV30 and TRBJ1-3, is SQTIHQWPATLVQPVGSPLSLECTVEGTSNPNLYWYRQAAGRGLQLLFYSVGIGQISSEVPQNLSASRPQDRQFILSSKKLLLSDSGFYLCAWSGQGQNTIYFGEGSWLTVV.

The J gene is TRBJ2-1, the V gene TRBV5-4; D is ambiguous. V lost 0 bases to trimming and J lost 0 bases, with 7 bases between them. The germline gives CDR1 SGHNT, CDR2 YYREEE (reference sequence). The CDR3 totals 15 residues. DNA for the CDR3: TGTGCCAGCAGCTTGGCCACCTACTCCTACAATGAGCAGTTCTTC. Protein product: CASSLATYSYNEQFF.

The chain carries TRBV19 and TRBJ2-7; TRBD1 is a possible D gene (5 bases). Trimming removed 4 bases at V and 5 bases at J, with 15 bases between. This CDR3 spans 14 amino acids. Germline-derived CDR1 and CDR2 are LNHDA and SQIVND (reference sequence). CDR3 sequence (DNA): TGTGCCAGTAGTACAAACAGGTTCGTAGACGAGCAGTACTTC. It yields the protein CASSTNRFVDEQYF.

This chain joins TRBV28 and TRBJ2-7; D gene unclear. The ends were cut back, 2 bases at V and 0 bases at J, with 8 bases in the middle. CDR3 length: 14 residues. Germline CDR1 and CDR2: MDHEN and SYDVKM. The CDR3 region has the DNA TGTGCCAGCAGTTTACTGACAAACTCCTACGAGCAGTACTTC. Translating gives CASSLLTNSYEQYF.

The rearrangement links TRBV5-4 to TRBJ2-7; a possible D gene is TRBD1 (5 bases). This CDR3 spans 12 amino acids. The germline gives CDR1 SGHNT, CDR2 YYREEE (reference sequence). V was pared by 3 bases and J by 2 bases, with 6 bases between. The CDR3 here is CASSSDTYEQYF. CDR3 DNA: TGTGCCAGCAGCTCGGACACCTACGAGCAGTACTTC.